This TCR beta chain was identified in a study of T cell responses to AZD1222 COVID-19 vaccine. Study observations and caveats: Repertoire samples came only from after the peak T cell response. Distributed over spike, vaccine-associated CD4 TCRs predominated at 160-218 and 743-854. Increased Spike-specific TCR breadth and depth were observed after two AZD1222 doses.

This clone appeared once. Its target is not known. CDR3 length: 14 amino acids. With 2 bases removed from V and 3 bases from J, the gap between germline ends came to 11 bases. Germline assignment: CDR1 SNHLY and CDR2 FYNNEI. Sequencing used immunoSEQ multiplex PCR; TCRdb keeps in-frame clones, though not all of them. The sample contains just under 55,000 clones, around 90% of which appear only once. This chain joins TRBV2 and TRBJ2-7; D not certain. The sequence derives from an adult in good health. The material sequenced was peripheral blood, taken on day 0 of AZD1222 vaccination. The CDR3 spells CASSEPLKSYEQYF. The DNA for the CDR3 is TGTGCCAGCAGTGAACCCCTGAAGAGCTACGAGCAGTACTTC.